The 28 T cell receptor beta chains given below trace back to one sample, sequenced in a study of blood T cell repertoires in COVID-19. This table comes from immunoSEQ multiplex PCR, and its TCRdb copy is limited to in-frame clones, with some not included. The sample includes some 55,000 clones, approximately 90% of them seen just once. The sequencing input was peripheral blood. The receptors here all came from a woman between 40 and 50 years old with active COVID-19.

CDR3 DNA: TGTGCCATCAGTGACCCTGGGACTAGCGGGGGTATGAGAACCTACAATGAGCAGTTCTTC. Protein sequence: CAISDPGTSGGMRTYNEQFF. This chain links TRBV10-3 with TRBJ2-1, with TRBD2 matching 14 bases. The CDR3 spans 20 residues. V was pared by 3 bases and J by 2 bases, with 12 bases of the junction left unmatched. CDR1 is ENHRY, CDR2 SYGVKD, per germline.

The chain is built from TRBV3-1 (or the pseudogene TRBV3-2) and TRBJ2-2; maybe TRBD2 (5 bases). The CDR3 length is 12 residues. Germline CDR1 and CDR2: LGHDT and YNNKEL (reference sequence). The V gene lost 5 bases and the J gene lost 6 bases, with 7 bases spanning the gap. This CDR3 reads CASSSSSGELFF. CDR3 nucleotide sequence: TGTGCCAGCAGCTCTAGCTCCGGGGAGCTGTTTTTT.

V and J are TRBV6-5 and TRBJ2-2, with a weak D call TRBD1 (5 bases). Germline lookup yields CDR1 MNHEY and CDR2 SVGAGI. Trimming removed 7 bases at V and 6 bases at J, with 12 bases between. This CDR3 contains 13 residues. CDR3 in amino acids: CASKGASSGELFF. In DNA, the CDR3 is TGTGCCAGCAAAGGGGCCAGCTCCGGGGAGCTGTTTTTT.

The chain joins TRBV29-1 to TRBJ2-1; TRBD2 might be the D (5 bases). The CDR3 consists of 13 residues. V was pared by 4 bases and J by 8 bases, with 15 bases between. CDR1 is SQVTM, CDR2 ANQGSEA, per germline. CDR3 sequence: CSVGRLALDEQFF. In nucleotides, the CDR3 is TGCAGCGTTGGGAGGCTAGCTCTCGATGAGCAGTTCTTC.

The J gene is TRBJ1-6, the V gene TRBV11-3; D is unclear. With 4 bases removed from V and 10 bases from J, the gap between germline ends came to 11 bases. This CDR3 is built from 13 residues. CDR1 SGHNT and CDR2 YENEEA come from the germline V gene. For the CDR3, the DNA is TGTGCCAGCAGCTCCCCCCCTCGGTCACCCCTCCACTTT. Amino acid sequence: CASSSPPRSPLHF. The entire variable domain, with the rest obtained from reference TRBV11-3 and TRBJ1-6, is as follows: EAGVVQSPRYKIIEKKQPVAFWCNPISGHNTLYWYLQNLGQGPELLIRYENEEAVDDSQLPKDRFSAERLKGVDSTLKIQPAELGDSAVYLCASSSPPRSPLHFGNGTRLTVT.

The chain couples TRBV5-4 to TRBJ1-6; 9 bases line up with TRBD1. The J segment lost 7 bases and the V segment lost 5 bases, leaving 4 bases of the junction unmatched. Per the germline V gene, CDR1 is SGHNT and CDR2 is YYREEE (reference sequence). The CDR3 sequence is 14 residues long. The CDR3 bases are TGTGCCAGCAGGGGACAGGGATTAAATTCACCCCTCCACTTT. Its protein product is CASRGQGLNSPLHF. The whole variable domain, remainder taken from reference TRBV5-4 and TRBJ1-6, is ETGVTQSPTHLIKTRGQQVTLRCSSQSGHNTVSWYQQALGQGPQFIFQYYREEENGRGNFPPRFSGLQFPNYSSELNVNALELDDSALYLCASRGQGLNSPLHFGNGTRLTVT.

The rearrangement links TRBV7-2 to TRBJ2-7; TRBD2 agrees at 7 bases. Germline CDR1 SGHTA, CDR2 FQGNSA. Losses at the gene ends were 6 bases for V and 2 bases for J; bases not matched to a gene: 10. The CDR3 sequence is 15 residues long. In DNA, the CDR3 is TGTGCCAGCAGTTATGCGGGACTACCTACCTACGAGCAGTACTTC. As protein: CASSYAGLPTYEQYF.

The CDR3: CASSLGRRGYGYTF. Written as DNA, the CDR3 is TGCGCCAGCAGCTTAGGCAGGAGAGGGTATGGCTACACCTTC. The chain links TRBV5-1 to TRBJ1-2; D remains unclear. Trimming pared 2 bases from V and 5 bases from J, leaving 13 bases between. The V gene's germline CDR1 is SGHRS and CDR2 YFSETQ. The CDR3 contains 14 residues.

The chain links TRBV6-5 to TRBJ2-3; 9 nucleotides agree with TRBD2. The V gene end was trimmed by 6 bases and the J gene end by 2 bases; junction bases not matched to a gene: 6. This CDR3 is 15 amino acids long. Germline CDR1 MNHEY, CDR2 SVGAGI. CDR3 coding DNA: TGTGCCAGCAGGATAGCGGGGGCCCCCACAGATACGCAGTATTTT. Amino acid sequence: CASRIAGAPTDTQYF.

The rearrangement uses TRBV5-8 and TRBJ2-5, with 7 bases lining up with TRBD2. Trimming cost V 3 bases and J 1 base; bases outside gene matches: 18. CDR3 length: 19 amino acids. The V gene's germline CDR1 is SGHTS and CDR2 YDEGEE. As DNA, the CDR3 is TGTGCCAGCAGCTGGCCCGGCAAGCGGGGTAATATGATCCAAGAGACCCAGTACTTC. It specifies CASSWPGKRGNMIQETQYF.

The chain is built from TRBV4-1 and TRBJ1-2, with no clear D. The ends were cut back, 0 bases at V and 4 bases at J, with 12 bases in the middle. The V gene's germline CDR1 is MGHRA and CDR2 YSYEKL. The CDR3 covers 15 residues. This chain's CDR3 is CASSQDQARGYGYTF. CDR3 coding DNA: TGCGCCAGCAGCCAAGACCAGGCTCGTGGCTATGGCTACACCTTC.

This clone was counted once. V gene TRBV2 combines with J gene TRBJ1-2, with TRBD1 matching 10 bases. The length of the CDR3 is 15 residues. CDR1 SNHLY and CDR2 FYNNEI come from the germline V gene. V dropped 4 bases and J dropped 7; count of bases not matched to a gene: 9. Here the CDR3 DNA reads TGTGCCAGCAGTGTTCTAGGACAGGGGGGAAGTGGCTACACCTTC. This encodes CASSVLGQGGSGYTF.

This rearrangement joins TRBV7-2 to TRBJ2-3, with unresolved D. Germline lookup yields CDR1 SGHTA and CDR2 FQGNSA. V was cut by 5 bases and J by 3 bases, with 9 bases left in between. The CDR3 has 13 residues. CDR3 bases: TGTGCCAGCAGCCCACTCCGGACAGATACGCAGTATTTT. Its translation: CASSPLRTDTQYF.

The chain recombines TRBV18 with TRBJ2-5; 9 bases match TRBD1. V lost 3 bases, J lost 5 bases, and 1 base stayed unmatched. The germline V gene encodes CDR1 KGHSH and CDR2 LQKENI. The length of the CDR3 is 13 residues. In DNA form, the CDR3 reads TGTGCCAGCTCACCTGGACAGGGGGAGACCCAGTACTTC. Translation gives CASSPGQGETQYF.

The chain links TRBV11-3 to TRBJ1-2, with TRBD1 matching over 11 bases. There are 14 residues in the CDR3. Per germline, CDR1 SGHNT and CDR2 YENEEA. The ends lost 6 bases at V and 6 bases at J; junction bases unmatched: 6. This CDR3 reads CASSYGQGANGYTF. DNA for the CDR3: TGTGCCAGCAGTTACGGACAGGGGGCTAATGGCTACACCTTC. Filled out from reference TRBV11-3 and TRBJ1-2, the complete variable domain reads EAGVVQSPRYKIIEKKQPVAFWCNPISGHNTLYWYLQNLGQGPELLIRYENEEAVDDSQLPKDRFSAERLKGVDSTLKIQPAELGDSAVYLCASSYGQGANGYTFGSGTRLTVV.

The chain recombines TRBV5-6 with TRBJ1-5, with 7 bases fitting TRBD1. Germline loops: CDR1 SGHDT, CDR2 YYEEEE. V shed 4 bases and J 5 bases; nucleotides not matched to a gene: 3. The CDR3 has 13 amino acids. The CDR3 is CASSRQGDQPQHF. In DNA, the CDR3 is TGTGCCAGCAGCAGACAGGGAGATCAGCCCCAGCATTTT.

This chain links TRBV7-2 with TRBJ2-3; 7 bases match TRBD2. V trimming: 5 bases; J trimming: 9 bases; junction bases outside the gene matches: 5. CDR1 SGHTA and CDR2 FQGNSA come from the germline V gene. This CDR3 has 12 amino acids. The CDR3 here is CASSNSGETQYF. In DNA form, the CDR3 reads TGTGCCAGCAGCAACAGCGGGGAAACGCAGTATTTT.

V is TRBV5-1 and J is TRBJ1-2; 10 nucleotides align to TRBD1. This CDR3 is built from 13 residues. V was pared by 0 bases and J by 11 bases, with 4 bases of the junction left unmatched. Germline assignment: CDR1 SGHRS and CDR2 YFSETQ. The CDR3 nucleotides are TGCGCCAGCAGCTTGGCCGGGACAGGGGAATACACCTTC. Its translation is CASSLAGTGEYTF.

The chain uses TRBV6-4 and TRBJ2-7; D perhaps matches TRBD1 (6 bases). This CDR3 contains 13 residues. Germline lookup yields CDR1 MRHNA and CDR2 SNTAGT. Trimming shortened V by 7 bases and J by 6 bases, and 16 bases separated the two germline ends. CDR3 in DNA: TGTGCCAGCAAGTACTTGGGGGCGATCGAGCAGTACTTC. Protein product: CASKYLGAIEQYF.

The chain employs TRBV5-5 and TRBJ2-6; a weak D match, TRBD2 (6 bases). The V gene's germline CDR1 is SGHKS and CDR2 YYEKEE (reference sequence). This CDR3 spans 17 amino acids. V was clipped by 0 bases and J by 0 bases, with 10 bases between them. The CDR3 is CASSLAAGLSGANVLTF. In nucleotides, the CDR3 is TGTGCCAGCAGCTTGGCTGCGGGACTCTCTGGGGCCAACGTCCTGACTTTC.

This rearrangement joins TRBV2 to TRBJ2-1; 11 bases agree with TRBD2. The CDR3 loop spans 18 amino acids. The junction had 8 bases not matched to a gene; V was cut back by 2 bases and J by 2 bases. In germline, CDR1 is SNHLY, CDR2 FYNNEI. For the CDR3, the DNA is TGTGCCAGCAGTGAATTAGCGCCTAGCGGGGGGACCTACAATGAGCAGTTCTTC. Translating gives CASSELAPSGGTYNEQFF.

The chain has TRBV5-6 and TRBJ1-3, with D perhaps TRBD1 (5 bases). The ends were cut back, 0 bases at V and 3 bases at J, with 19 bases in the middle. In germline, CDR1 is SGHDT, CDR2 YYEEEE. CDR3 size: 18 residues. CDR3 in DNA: TGTGCCAGCAGCTTGGAAGTCAGACAGTTGGAAAATGGAAACACCATATATTTT. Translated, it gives CASSLEVRQLENGNTIYF.

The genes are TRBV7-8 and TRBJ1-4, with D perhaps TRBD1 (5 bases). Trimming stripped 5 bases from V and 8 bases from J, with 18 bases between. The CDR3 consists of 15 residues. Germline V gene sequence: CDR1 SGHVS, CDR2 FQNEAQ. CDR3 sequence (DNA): TGTGCCAGCAGCCTATACGTCGGGGGATGGGAAAAACTGTTTTTT. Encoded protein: CASSLYVGGWEKLFF.

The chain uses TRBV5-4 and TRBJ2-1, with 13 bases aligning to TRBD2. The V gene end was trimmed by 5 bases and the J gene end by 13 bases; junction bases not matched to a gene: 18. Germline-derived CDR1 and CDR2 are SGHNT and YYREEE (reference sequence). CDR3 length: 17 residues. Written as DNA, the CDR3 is TGTGCCAGCAGTCCGGGAGGCACTAGCGGGGGGGGATGGGAACAGTTCTTC. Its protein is CASSPGGTSGGGWEQFF.

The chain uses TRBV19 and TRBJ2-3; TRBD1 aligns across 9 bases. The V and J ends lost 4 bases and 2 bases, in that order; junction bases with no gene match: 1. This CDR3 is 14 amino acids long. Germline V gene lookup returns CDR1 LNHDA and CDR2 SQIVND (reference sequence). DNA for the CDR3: TGTGCCAGTAGTAGGACAGGGGACACAGATACGCAGTATTTT. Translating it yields CASSRTGDTDTQYF.

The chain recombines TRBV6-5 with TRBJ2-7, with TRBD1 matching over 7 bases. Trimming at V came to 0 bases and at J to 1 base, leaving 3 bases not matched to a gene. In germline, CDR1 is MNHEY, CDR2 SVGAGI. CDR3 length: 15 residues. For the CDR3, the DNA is TGTGCCAGCAGTTACTCCGAGGGGGCTTCCTACGAGCAGTACTTC. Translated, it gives CASSYSEGASYEQYF.

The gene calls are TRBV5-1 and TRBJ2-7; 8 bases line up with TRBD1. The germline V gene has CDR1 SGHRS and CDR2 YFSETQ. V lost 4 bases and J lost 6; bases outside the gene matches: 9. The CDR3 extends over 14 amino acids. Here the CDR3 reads CASSMTGTGREQYF. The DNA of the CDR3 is TGCGCCAGCAGCATGACCGGGACAGGACGCGAGCAGTACTTC.

The CDR3 DNA follows: TGTGCCAGCAGCGAAGCGGGCACGACATGGGAGACCCAGTACTTC. It encodes CASSEAGTTWETQYF. The chain joins TRBV9 to TRBJ2-5; possibly TRBD2 for D (6 bases). Trimming left V 3 bases short and J 5 bases short, with 17 bases between. Germline V gene data show CDR1 as SGDLS and CDR2 as YYNGEE. This CDR3 has 15 amino acids.